These 30 T cell receptor beta chains were sequenced from one sample in a study of regulatory T cells in long-lasting Graves disease. The authors built TCR beta libraries using iRepertoire HTBI primers and Arm-PCR of CDR3 regions. One entry per CDR3 protein, called by TCRdb with MiXCR from the multiplex PCR reads. The sample carries about 420,000 distinct CDR3 sequences, 16% recorded once. Time point: newly diagnosed GD, antithyroid drugs for less than 3 months. RNA isolated from PBMCs was used to make the TCR library. The same sample was also studied in work on T cells in Graves' hyperthyroidism and ophthalmopathy.

The starting material was peripheral blood mononuclear cells (PBMCs), obtained at new diagnosis, from a patient treated with antithyroid drugs. These receptors all stem from a young woman with Graves disease.

This clonotype was observed at least ten times. The chain links TRBV6-9 to TRBJ1-2, with D unresolved. Germline V gives CDR1 MNHGY, CDR2 SVAAGI. Trimming took 2 bases from V and 4 from J, leaving 11 bases between them. This CDR3 region has 14 residues. In DNA form, the CDR3 reads TGTGCCAGCAGTTATACCGGGAGACTCTATGGCTACACCTTC. The encoded protein is CASSYTGRLYGYTF.

This clonotype occurred many times. The gene calls are TRBV20-1 and TRBJ1-1, with no clear D. CDR3 length equals 14 residues. The V end lost 3 bases, the J end lost 3 bases, and 14 bases lay between the germline ends. The germline V gene encodes CDR1 DFQATT and CDR2 SNEGSKA (reference sequence). The CDR3 sequence: CSARSDKGDTEAFF. The CDR3 DNA sequence: TGCAGTGCTAGGTCGGATAAGGGAGACACTGAAGCTTTCTTT.

In DNA, the CDR3 is TGTGCCAGCAGCTTAGTGTTGAACTCTGGGGCCAACGTCCTGACTTTC. Translation gives CASSLVLNSGANVLTF. The chain couples TRBV7-2 to TRBJ2-6; D not resolved. V dropped 1 base and J dropped 0 bases, with 7 bases sitting between them. CDR1 is SGHTA, CDR2 FQGNSA, per germline. The CDR3 covers 16 residues.

Regarding this clonotype: This is likely an artifact of a read error, given a far larger clone one base away. The J gene is TRBJ2-7, the V gene TRBV12-3 or TRBV12-4; 7 bases agree with TRBD1. V was pared by 8 bases and J by 2 bases, with 6 bases of the junction left unmatched. This CDR3 spans 13 amino acids. The CDR3 DNA sequence: TGTGCCAGCGGAAACACAGGGGCCTACGAGCAGTACTTC. This sequence encodes CASGNTGAYEQYF.

The rearrangement joins TRBV15 to TRBJ2-3, with D maybe TRBD1 (5 bases). Per germline, CDR1 LNHNV and CDR2 YYDKDF (reference sequence). The CDR3 runs to 13 residues. Trimming left V 5 bases short and J 4 bases short, with 10 bases between. The CDR3, as DNA: TGTGCCACCAGCTTAGGGGTTCCAGATACGCAGTATTTT. Protein sequence: CATSLGVPDTQYF.

The chain joins TRBV12-3 or TRBV12-4 to TRBJ2-1; 7 bases align to TRBD2. The DNA matches TRBJ2-5 better at its end, which makes the J call doubtful. The CDR3 covers 14 residues. For the CDR3, the DNA is TGTGCCAGCAGTGTCAGCGGGATCCAAGAGACCCAGTACTTC. It translates to CASSVSGIQETQYF.

This clonotype showed up many times. The rearrangement joins TRBV30 to TRBJ2-1; TRBD2 matches 13 bases. Trimming took 2 bases from V and 6 from J; bases not matched to a gene: 7. Germline V CDR1 and CDR2: GTSNPN, SVGIG (reference sequence). The length of the CDR3 is 16 residues. DNA for the CDR3: TGTGCCTGGAGTCGGACTAGCGGGAGAATTCTCAATGAGCAGTTCTTC. Its translation: CAWSRTSGRILNEQFF. Based on the CDR3 plus reference TRBV30 and TRBJ2-1, the full variable domain is SQTIHQWPATLVQPVGSPLSLECTVEGTSNPNLYWYRQAAGRGLQLLFYSVGIGQISSEVPQNLSASRPQDRQFILSSKKLLLSDSGFYLCAWSRTSGRILNEQFFGPGTRLTVL.

This chain connects TRBV19 to TRBJ1-2; D is ambiguous. Per germline, CDR1 LNHDA and CDR2 SQIVND (reference sequence). This CDR3 spans 15 amino acids. V lost 7 bases, J lost 0 bases, and 15 bases lay in between. CDR3 bases: TGTGCCAGTACCGCAGACATCTCATCTAACTATGGCTACACCTTC. It encodes CASTADISSNYGYTF.

This clonotype appeared many times. V usage is TRBV12-3 or TRBV12-4 and J usage is TRBJ2-2; the D gene is possibly TRBD1 (5 bases). This CDR3 spans 17 amino acids. The germline V and J ends were trimmed by 7 bases and 0 bases, with 18 bases remaining between them. DNA of the CDR3: TGTGCCAGCACCCGCCCGACAGATGTCGCGAACACCGGGGAGCTGTTTTTT. Translating gives CASTRPTDVANTGELFF.

This clonotype was counted at least ten times. This rearrangement joins TRBV20-1 to TRBJ2-7, with TRBD2 matching over 9 bases. The V segment lost 4 bases and the J segment 0 bases; nucleotides outside the gene matches: 4. Germline CDR1 and CDR2: DFQATT and SNEGSKA (reference sequence). This CDR3 contains 14 residues. CDR3: CSAKSGRSSYEQYF. Here the CDR3 DNA reads TGCAGTGCTAAGAGCGGGAGGAGCTCCTACGAGCAGTACTTC.

This clonotype was recorded many times. V usage is TRBV28 and J usage is TRBJ1-5, with TRBD1 as a possible D gene (6 bases). Germline lookup yields CDR1 MDHEN and CDR2 SYDVKM. There are 16 residues in the CDR3. V lost 2 bases, J lost 4 bases, and 15 bases lay in between. The CDR3 loop reads CASSLPLRGANQPQHF. CDR3 coding DNA: TGTGCCAGCAGTTTACCCCTCAGGGGCGCTAATCAGCCCCAGCATTTT.

Notes on this clonotype: Given a much more abundant clone one base away, this may be a read error. V gene TRBV7-2 combines with J gene TRBJ1-4, with D possibly matching TRBD1 (5 bases). The CDR3 loop spans 15 amino acids. V was clipped by 2 bases and J by 6 bases, with 13 bases between them. The V gene's germline CDR1 is SGHTA and CDR2 FQGNSA. The CDR3 nucleotides are TGTGCCAGCAGCTTATCCGAAGGGGTAGATGAAAAACTGTTTTTT. Its translation: CASSLSEGVDEKLFF.

This clonotype has ten or more counts. The chain links TRBV7-9 to TRBJ2-1; 7 bases line up with TRBD2. The ends lost 7 bases at V and 2 bases at J; junction bases unmatched: 8. This CDR3 comprises 15 residues. Germline V lookup: CDR1 SEHNR, CDR2 FQNEAQ (reference sequence). CDR3 region: CASISRGVTYNEQFF. CDR3 in DNA: TGTGCCAGCATAAGTCGGGGGGTTACCTACAATGAGCAGTTCTTC.

This clonotype was observed a few times. This chain links TRBV9 with TRBJ2-3, with D perhaps TRBD2 (6 bases). Germline V gives CDR1 SGDLS, CDR2 YYNGEE. Trimming left V 0 bases short and J 2 bases short, with 10 bases between. The CDR3 length is 15 residues. The CDR3 sequence: CASSVVGDFTDTQYF. In DNA, the CDR3 is TGTGCCAGCAGCGTAGTGGGGGACTTCACAGATACGCAGTATTTT.

The CDR3 coding sequence is TGTGCCAGCAGGTACACAGGGGTTGGAGCCGGGGAGCTGTTTTTT. Its protein is CASRYTGVGAGELFF. V gene TRBV6-2 or TRBV6-3 combines with J gene TRBJ2-2; 7 nucleotides agree with TRBD1. The germline V gene encodes CDR1 MNHEY and CDR2 SVGEGT. This CDR3 spans 15 amino acids. V shed 6 bases and J 6 bases; nucleotides not matched to a gene: 10.

The chain couples TRBV7-9 to TRBJ2-5; the match to TRBD1 covers 8 bases. The junction had 10 bases not matched to a gene; V was cut back by 5 bases and J by 5 bases. The CDR3 has 15 residues. Germline CDR1 reads SEHNR; CDR2 reads FQNEAQ (reference sequence). The CDR3 region is CASSPGGRRFETQYF. Written as DNA, the CDR3 is TGTGCCAGCAGCCCAGGGGGCCGACGGTTCGAGACCCAGTACTTC.

Ten or more counts support this clonotype. V and J are TRBV12-3 or TRBV12-4 and TRBJ2-1, with 7 bases lining up with TRBD1. With V trimmed by 6 bases and J by 0 bases, 11 bases remained unmatched. The CDR3 consists of 17 residues. The CDR3 region is CASRPYQGDPSYNEQFF. Here the CDR3 DNA reads TGTGCCAGCAGGCCTTACCAGGGGGACCCCTCCTACAATGAGCAGTTCTTC.

This clonotype has ten or more counts. This chain uses TRBV4-1 with TRBJ1-1, with TRBD1 identical over 8 bases. This CDR3 comprises 14 residues. J gave up 6 bases and V 4 bases, and 7 bases lay outside the gene matches. Per the germline V gene, CDR1 is MGHRA and CDR2 is YSYEKL. The CDR3 loop reads CASSLTDRGPEAFF. CDR3 nucleotide sequence: TGCGCCAGCAGCCTAACAGACAGGGGCCCTGAAGCTTTCTTT.

The chain combines TRBV19 with TRBJ2-7, with D possibly called TRBD1 or TRBD2 (5 bases each). CDR3 size: 14 residues. Germline CDR1 and CDR2: LNHDA and SQIVND (reference sequence). V shed 6 bases and J shed 5 bases, with 17 bases lying between them. The CDR3, as DNA: TGTGCCAGTAGGAAGAGGGGCGATATGGACGAGCAGTACTTC. It specifies CASRKRGDMDEQYF.

This clonotype was recorded at least ten times. This chain connects TRBV27 to TRBJ1-1; D ambiguous. This CDR3 has 15 residues. V shed 5 bases and J shed 3 bases, with 16 bases lying between them. The germline V gene has CDR1 MNHEY and CDR2 SMNVEV (reference sequence). The CDR3 here is CASSPTTGWYTEAFF. The CDR3 DNA reads TGTGCCAGCAGTCCCACGACGGGTTGGTACACTGAAGCTTTCTTT.

This sequence joins TRBV5-1 and TRBJ1-6; no reliable D call. V was clipped by 4 bases and J by 7 bases, with 12 bases between them. The CDR3 contains 14 residues. CDR1 is SGHRS and CDR2 is YFSETQ in the germline V gene. The CDR3: CASSLNVGNSPLHF. The CDR3 region has the DNA TGCGCCAGCAGCCTGAACGTGGGGAATTCACCCCTCCACTTT.

J is TRBJ2-2 and V is TRBV10-3; no reliable D call. Per germline, CDR1 ENHRY and CDR2 SYGVKD. The CDR3 runs 14 residues. Trimming left V 4 bases short and J 7 bases short, with 13 bases between. The CDR3 region is CAISGRSQSGELFF. Here the CDR3 DNA reads TGTGCCATCAGTGGACGGTCTCAGAGCGGGGAGCTGTTTTTT.

CDR3 sequence (DNA): TGTGCCAGCAGCTCTCTTAGGGGGGGCAACACTGAAGCTTTCTTT. Its translation is CASSSLRGGNTEAFF. The V call is TRBV28, the J call TRBJ1-1; perhaps TRBD1 as D (6 bases). CDR1 and CDR2 (germline): MDHEN, SYDVKM. This CDR3 region has 15 residues. Trimming took 6 bases from V and 2 from J, leaving 16 bases between them.

CDR3 protein: CASSLGGTSGSMDTQYF. CDR3 nucleotides: TGTGCCAGCAGCTTGGGGGGGACTAGCGGGAGTATGGATACGCAGTATTTT. This rearrangement joins TRBV5-6 to TRBJ2-3; TRBD2 matches 14 bases. This CDR3 spans 17 amino acids. Losses at the gene ends were 0 bases for V and 6 bases for J; bases not matched to a gene: 6. Looked up from germline, CDR1 is SGHDT and CDR2 is YYEEEE.

The chain employs TRBV5-1 and TRBJ2-2; D ambiguous. Per germline, CDR1 SGHRS and CDR2 YFSETQ. With 0 bases removed from V and 2 bases from J, the gap between germline ends came to 8 bases. The CDR3 sequence is 15 residues long. The CDR3 is CASSLEPGNTGELFF. The CDR3 DNA reads TGCGCCAGCAGCTTGGAGCCTGGTAACACCGGGGAGCTGTTTTTT.

This clonotype was recorded many times. The chain is built from TRBV5-1 and TRBJ2-1; D tentatively fits TRBD1 or TRBD2 (5 bases each). Per germline, CDR1 SGHRS and CDR2 YFSETQ. There are 12 residues in the CDR3. V was shortened by 2 bases and J by 11 bases, with 11 bases between the two germline ends. The CDR3 bases are TGCGCCAGCAGCTTATCGGGACCCCAGCAGTTCTTC. Translating gives CASSLSGPQQFF.

V usage is TRBV5-1 and J usage is TRBJ1-2; D is undetermined. The CDR3 runs to 14 residues. CDR1 is SGHRS, CDR2 YFSETQ, per germline. V dropped 4 bases and J dropped 4 bases, with 14 bases sitting between them. In nucleotides, the CDR3 is TGCGCCAGCAGCGACGGAAGGTTCAGCTATGGCTACACCTTC. Translation gives CASSDGRFSYGYTF.

This chain connects TRBV25-1 to TRBJ2-5; D may be TRBD1 or TRBD2 (5 bases each). V gave up 5 bases and J gave up 3 bases, with 13 bases separating them. Per germline, CDR1 MGHDK and CDR2 SYGVNS. The CDR3 contains 14 residues. The CDR3 sequence: CASSQLGREETQYF. CDR3 sequence (DNA): TGTGCCAGCAGTCAGCTGGGGCGGGAAGAGACCCAGTACTTC.

This clonotype has a handful of counts. CDR3 protein: CASSQRVPGTYSTDTQYF. The CDR3 region has the DNA TGTGCCAGCAGCCAACGGGTGCCCGGGACTTACAGCACAGATACGCAGTATTTT. The gene calls are TRBV11-2 and TRBJ2-3, with D possibly matching TRBD2 (6 bases). Trimming removed 5 bases at V and 0 bases at J, with 21 bases between. Germline V gene data show CDR1 as SGHAT and CDR2 as FQNNGV. This CDR3 is 18 amino acids long.

This clonotype came up many times. The chain joins TRBV20-1 to TRBJ1-5, with 7 bases fitting TRBD1. The germline V gene has CDR1 DFQATT and CDR2 SNEGSKA (reference sequence). V was pared by 2 bases and J by 3 bases, with 4 bases of the junction left unmatched. CDR3 length: 14 amino acids. The CDR3: CSARKGQFNQPQHF. DNA for the CDR3: TGCAGTGCTAGAAAGGGACAGTTCAATCAGCCCCAGCATTTT.